This T cell receptor (beta chain) was captured by sequencing in a study of blood T cells in healthy people across ages. Germline V gene lookup returns CDR1 MGHRA and CDR2 YSYEKL. The length of the CDR3 is 15 residues. Trimming removed 0 bases from V and 3 bases from J, with 10 bases in between. Study-level findings and limits: The CMV status of each donor remained undetermined, and this could have confounded shifts in expanded clonotypes.

For this clonotype: The antigen remains undetermined.

Through a sample-barcoded 5' primer and a J-beta primer mix, a second PCR was run for 7 to 11 cycles. TCRdb ran MiXCR on the 5' RACE reads and lists one entry per CDR3 protein. The table includes about 1,600,000 distinct CDR3 sequences, approximately 40% detected once. Specimen: blood. The chain joins TRBV4-1 to TRBJ2-3; D uncertain. The source is a woman between 18 and 29 years old in good health. The CDR3 region is CASSQDIGPTDTQYF. CDR3 bases: TGCGCCAGCAGCCAAGATATCGGCCCTACAGATACGCAGTATTTT.